These T cell receptor beta chains were read from a single sample in a study of shared clonotypes between healthy human individuals. Some clones are missing from TCRdb's copy, which holds only in-frame ones; the method was immunoSEQ multiplex PCR. This table has 100,000 or so clones, less than 60% appearing once. Sequenced sample: PBMCs. The receptors derive from a woman aged 40 to 49 in good health. Some clones in this sample may be carry-over from other donors' samples. Each CDR3 is given with its conserved first and last residue. The order of the fields is CDR3 DNA, CDR3 protein, CDR3 length, V gene, clone size, J gene, D gene. D genes are given only for firm matches. The size field is filled for only some rows; it gives once, few, many or a size class.

TGTGCCAGCAGCTTGGCGAGTAGCGGGCAAGAGACCCAGTACTTC,CASSLASSGQETQYF,15,TRBV5-4,many,TRBJ2-5,TRBD2
TGTGCCAGCAGTGGACTCGGCGCAGAGACCCAGTACTTC,CASSGLGAETQYF,13,TRBV27,many,TRBJ2-5,-
TGTGCCAGCAGGTCCTCCTACGAGCAGTACTTC,CASRSSYEQYF,11,TRBV28,many,TRBJ2-7,-
TGCGCCAGCAGCTCCGGGACTACAGACGAGCAGTACTTC,CASSSGTTDEQYF,13,TRBV5-1,-,TRBJ2-7,TRBD2
TGTGCCAGCAGCGAGACAGGGAATGATTACGAGCAGTACTTC,CASSETGNDYEQYF,14,TRBV2,-,TRBJ2-7,TRBD1
TGCAGCGTTGTTTGGGGGAACACTGAAGCTTTCTTT,CSVVWGNTEAFF,12,TRBV29-1,-,TRBJ1-1,-
TGTGCCAGCAGTGAACAAGGACAGGGGGCCGAAGCTTTCTTT,CASSEQGQGAEAFF,14,TRBV2,many,TRBJ1-1,TRBD1
TGTGCCAGCAGTAAGGACAGGGCGAGCACAGATACGCAGTATTTT,CASSKDRASTDTQYF,15,TRBV2,-,TRBJ2-3,TRBD1
TGTGCCAGCAGTGAAGAAGGGACGGCGCACACAGATACGCAGTATTTT,CASSEEGTAHTDTQYF,16,TRBV2,few,TRBJ2-3,-
TGTGCCAGCAGTGGGCGACAGGCCTCCTACGAGCAGTACTTC,CASSGRQASYEQYF,14,TRBV2,-,TRBJ2-7,-
TGTGCCAGCAGCTTAGGATGGGGAGTAGAGCAGTACTTC,CASSLGWGVEQYF,13,TRBV7-2,few,TRBJ2-7,-
TGTGCCAGTAGGGGGGTCCATGAGCAGTTCTTC,CASRGVHEQFF,11,TRBV19,many,TRBJ2-1,-
TGTGCCTGGAGTGGCCTAGCGCTCGCGCAGTACTTC,CAWSGLALAQYF,12,TRBV30,-,TRBJ2-5,-
TGTGCCAGCAGTTTGAGTCAAAGGCAGCCCCAGCATTTT,CASSLSQRQPQHF,13,TRBV28,-,TRBJ1-5,-
TGTGCCTGGGGCAGGGACAATGAGCAGTTCTTC,CAWGRDNEQFF,11,TRBV30,once,TRBJ2-1,-
TGTGCCTGGAGTGTGTTAGGGCTAGCGGGAGACGGCGGTGAGCAGTTCTTC,CAWSVLGLAGDGGEQFF,17,TRBV30,many,TRBJ2-1,TRBD2
TGTGCCAGCAGTTCATCTCCTCTCAGGAACGAGCAGTACTTC,CASSSSPLRNEQYF,14,TRBV6-5,few,TRBJ2-7,-
TGCAGCGCCCCGAGTGGAGATGGCTACACCTTC,CSAPSGDGYTF,11,TRBV29-1,-,TRBJ1-2,-
TGTGCCGCCAGCGGGAGAGGCCTCGAGCAGTACTTC,CAASGRGLEQYF,12,TRBV6-6,many,TRBJ2-7,TRBD2
TGTGCCAGCAGCCAAGACCAGGGGGGACACAATGAGCAGTTCTTC,CASSQDQGGHNEQFF,15,TRBV7-9,-,TRBJ2-1,-
TGCAGCGTTGCACAAGCTAATGAAAAACTGTTTTTT,CSVAQANEKLFF,12,TRBV29-1,few,TRBJ1-4,-
TGTGCCAGCAGCACAGGGGGGCAGCCCCAGCATTTT,CASSTGGQPQHF,12,TRBV6-6,-,TRBJ1-5,TRBD1
TGTGCCAGCAGCGTGGGGGACAGTTACAATGAGCAGTTCTTC,CASSVGDSYNEQFF,14,TRBV9,-,TRBJ2-1,TRBD1
TGTGCCAGCAGTTTATTAAGTCTTGGTCGGTTGATATCCCCCCAGCATTTT,CASSLLSLGRLISPQHF,17,TRBV28,many,TRBJ1-5,-
TGTGCCAGCAGCGTAGACCGGGCGGAGACCCAGTACTTC,CASSVDRAETQYF,13,TRBV9,-,TRBJ2-5,-
TGTGCCAGTAGCCGCGGACTATCCTACGAGCAGTACTTC,CASSRGLSYEQYF,13,TRBV19,many,TRBJ2-7,-
TGCGCCAGCAGCCAACAGTCTAGCACAGATACGCAGTATTTT,CASSQQSSTDTQYF,14,TRBV4-1,-,TRBJ2-3,-
TGCAGCGTTAGGAGTGGACCGCGGATTCAGTACTTC,CSVRSGPRIQYF,12,TRBV29-1,-,TRBJ2-4,-
TGCAGCGTTGAAGGGTTTTTGACTACAGATACGCAGTATTTT,CSVEGFLTTDTQYF,14,TRBV29-1,-,TRBJ2-3,-
TGTGCCAGCACCACCTCAGGGGCAGGGGCAAGGGAGCAGTACTTC,CASTTSGAGAREQYF,15,TRBV28,-,TRBJ2-7,-
TGTGCCAGCAGCCCTCAAGAGACCCAGTACTTC,CASSPQETQYF,11,TRBV7-8,-,TRBJ2-5,-
TGCAGCGTTGAGGTTAGCGGGACGTCCTACGAGCAGTACTTC,CSVEVSGTSYEQYF,14,TRBV29-1,-,TRBJ2-7,TRBD2
TGTGCCAGCAGTTCCGACCGCTCATCGGGTGAAAAACTGTTTTTT,CASSSDRSSGEKLFF,15,TRBV6-6,-,TRBJ1-4,-
TGTGCCAGCAGTGAATGGGGGGCGGGGCGCGACACTGAAGCTTTCTTT,CASSEWGAGRDTEAFF,16,TRBV2,-,TRBJ1-1,-
TGTGCCAGCAGTTCAGGGGGTAATCAGCCCCAGCATTTT,CASSSGGNQPQHF,13,TRBV9,-,TRBJ1-5,TRBD1
TGTGCCAGCAGCCCCTCCTCCTACGAGCAGTACTTC,CASSPSSYEQYF,12,TRBV7-9,-,TRBJ2-7,-
TGTGCCAGCAGCTTAGTTGGGGCTAGCGGGAGGTCCTACAATGAGCAGTTCTTC,CASSLVGASGRSYNEQFF,18,TRBV7-9,few,TRBJ2-1,TRBD2
TGTGCCAGCAGTGAGGGTGATAGCAATCAGCCCCAGCATTTT,CASSEGDSNQPQHF,14,TRBV7-9,-,TRBJ1-5,-
TGTGCCAGCAGTATCCGGACTGCGAACACCGGGGAGCTGTTTTTT,CASSIRTANTGELFF,15,TRBV6-5,many,TRBJ2-2,-
TGTGCCAGCAGCTTAGGTCCGACGGAAAATCAGCCCCAGCATTTT,CASSLGPTENQPQHF,15,TRBV7-2,few,TRBJ1-5,-
TGTGCCAGCAGCTTACAGGGTTCCAACGAGCAGTACTTC,CASSLQGSNEQYF,13,TRBV7-2,many,TRBJ2-7,-
TGTGCCAGCAGTCGCGGACAGGGCTTCTATGGCTACACCTTC,CASSRGQGFYGYTF,14,TRBV14,many,TRBJ1-2,TRBD1
TGTGCCAGCAGTTTACTTGTGAATGAGCAGTTCTTC,CASSLLVNEQFF,12,TRBV28,once,TRBJ2-1,-
TGTGCCAGCAGCGGGGGACAGGGGGCAGGGTACGAGCAGTACTTC,CASSGGQGAGYEQYF,15,TRBV9,many,TRBJ2-7,TRBD1
TGTGCCTGGAGTGTATCCGGCGGCACAGGAGAGCAGTACTTC,CAWSVSGGTGEQYF,14,TRBV30,-,TRBJ2-7,-
TGTGCCTGGAGTCGGCAGGAGGGCACTGAAGCTTTCTTT,CAWSRQEGTEAFF,13,TRBV30,-,TRBJ1-1,-
TGTGCCAGCAGCCGGGACAGCAGGAAACTGTTTTTT,CASSRDSRKLFF,12,TRBV27,-,TRBJ1-4,TRBD1
TGTGCCTGGAGCGGCCAGGGGTACACTGGAAACACCATATATTTT,CAWSGQGYTGNTIYF,15,TRBV30,few,TRBJ1-3,-
TGTGCCAGTAGGCGGGTCGGCTATGGCTACACCTTC,CASRRVGYGYTF,12,TRBV19,few,TRBJ1-2,-
TGTGCCAGCAGCGCCGGACTGACGAACACCGGGGAGCTGTTTTTT,CASSAGLTNTGELFF,15,TRBV9,-,TRBJ2-2,-
TGTGCCAGCAGTGATATCCTTTACCAAGAGACCCAGTACTTC,CASSDILYQETQYF,14,TRBV28,-,TRBJ2-5,-
TGTGCCTGGAGATCTGGGACAGACAGCTCCTACGAGCAGTACTTC,CAWRSGTDSSYEQYF,15,TRBV30,few,TRBJ2-7,TRBD1
TGTGCCAGCGGCCGGGACAGCAATCAGCCCCAGCATTTT,CASGRDSNQPQHF,13,TRBV28,-,TRBJ1-5,-
TGTGCCAGCAGGTCGGCTGGAAACACCATATATTTT,CASRSAGNTIYF,12,TRBV6-6,-,TRBJ1-3,-
TGTGCCAGCAGCGACACACCAGGGGGTCTAAGCTCTGGGGCCAACGTCCTGACTTTC,CASSDTPGGLSSGANVLTF,19,TRBV9,many,TRBJ2-6,TRBD1